This paragraph covers one T cell receptor (beta chain) sequence. These data originate in a study of PD-L1 blockade in urothelial cancer. V was clipped by 2 bases and J by 1 base, with 28 bases between them. The germline gives CDR1 SGHDN, CDR2 FVKESK. The CDR3 is 21 amino acids. Repertoires were generated with immunoSEQ multiplex PCR, while TCRdb's copy carries only in-frame clones and drops some. The sample includes 35,000 or so clones, 36% seen only once; the top ten take around 9%. The chain combines TRBV14 with TRBJ2-3, with a weak D call TRBD2 (6 bases). This TCR was recovered from a man in his 60s with urothelial cancer. Sequences were derived from tumor tissue, sampled before atezolizumab (anti-PD-L1) treatment. CDR3 amino acids: CASSQSSTWGGVLRRTDTQYF. The CDR3 DNA follows: TGTGCCAGCAGCCAAAGCTCTACTTGGGGCGGGGTCCTCCGACGCACAGATACGCAGTATTTT.